What follows are 22 T cell receptor beta chains derived from one specimen sequenced in a study of cytomegalovirus exposure and HLA in healthy donors. Researchers ran the PCR with 60 Vbeta and 13 Jbeta primers. Only in-frame clones appear in the TCRdb table, and some are missing; sequencing was by immunoSEQ multiplex PCR. The data show under 250,000 clones, almost 80% seen once. Sequenced input: PBMCs. These receptors originate from a male donor in good health and CMV-seronegative.

This clone has a handful of counts. The chain uses TRBV19 and TRBJ2-1, with 8 positions matching TRBD2. The CDR3 length is 14 residues. The V segment lost 10 bases and the J segment 5 bases; nucleotides outside the gene matches: 10. CDR1 and CDR2 from the germline V gene are LNHDA and SQIVND (reference sequence). DNA of the CDR3: TGTGCCACGGGGGAACTAGCGGTGCACAATGAGCAGTTCTTC. Protein sequence: CATGELAVHNEQFF.

The chain recombines TRBV6-5 with TRBJ2-7; D might be TRBD1 (6 bases). In germline, CDR1 is MNHEY, CDR2 SVGAGI. The V gene lost 2 bases and the J gene lost 5 bases, with 13 bases spanning the gap. This CDR3 has 14 residues. The CDR3 DNA follows: TGTGCCAGCAGTTACGGCCAGGGGATCAACGAGCAGTACTTC. Its protein product is CASSYGQGINEQYF.

V gene TRBV6-1 combines with J gene TRBJ1-5; D unclear. The V end was cut by 8 bases, the J end by 4 bases, with 12 bases between. CDR1 is MNHNS and CDR2 is SASEGT in the germline V gene. The CDR3 totals 13 residues. CDR3 sequence reads: CASGFGGNQPQHF. DNA of the CDR3: TGTGCCAGCGGGTTTGGCGGAAATCAGCCCCAGCATTTT.

The chain recombines TRBV2 with TRBJ2-1, with 12 bases identical to TRBD2. From germline, CDR1 is SNHLY and CDR2 FYNNEI. The V gene end was trimmed by 4 bases and the J gene end by 4 bases; junction bases not matched to a gene: 14. The CDR3 sequence is 19 residues long. The CDR3 protein is CASSGETSGRPNLYNEQFF. CDR3 DNA sequence: TGTGCCAGCAGTGGCGAGACTAGCGGGAGACCAAACTTATACAATGAGCAGTTCTTC.

The rearrangement joins TRBV7-8 to TRBJ1-2; D call uncertain. The CDR3 covers 14 residues. Looked up from germline, CDR1 is SGHVS and CDR2 is FQNEAQ. Trimming pared 1 base from V and 5 bases from J, leaving 11 bases between. The DNA for the CDR3 is TGTGCCAGCAGCTTAGAAGGAGGGAGTTATGGCTACACCTTC. It yields the protein CASSLEGGSYGYTF.

V and J are TRBV21-1 and TRBJ2-7; the table's TRBD2 call for D was not verified on the DNA. TRBV21-1 is labeled a pseudogene. The CDR3 spans 17 residues. CDR3 sequence reads: CASSPGLAGGNIHEQYF. Written as DNA, the CDR3 is TGTGCCAGCAGCCCAGGACTAGCGGGAGGAAACATTCACGAGCAGTACTTC.

This chain connects TRBV7-2 to TRBJ2-1, with 8 positions matching TRBD2. The CDR3 contains 15 residues. Germline-derived CDR1 and CDR2 are SGHTA and FQGNSA. The junction had 6 bases not matched to a gene; V was cut back by 3 bases and J by 5 bases. CDR3 bases: TGTGCCAGCAGCTTGGGGACTAGAAGGGACAATGAGCAGTTCTTC. Translating gives CASSLGTRRDNEQFF.

This chain links TRBV29-1 with TRBJ1-1; 10 bases agree with TRBD1. CDR3 length: 15 amino acids. Trimming at V came to 4 bases and at J to 5 bases, leaving 10 bases not matched to a gene. Germline CDR1 reads SQVTM; CDR2 reads ANQGSEA. The CDR3: CSVVKGTGAGTEAFF. The DNA of the CDR3 is TGCAGCGTTGTTAAAGGGACAGGGGCTGGGACTGAAGCTTTCTTT.

The chain is built from TRBV10-2 and TRBJ2-1; a weak D match, TRBD2 (6 bases). V shed 6 bases and J shed 6 bases, with 9 bases lying between them. Germline V gene lookup returns CDR1 WSHSY and CDR2 SAAADI. The CDR3 has 12 residues. DNA for the CDR3: TGCGCCAGCAGGTTTAGCGGCAATGAGCAGTTCTTC. This sequence encodes CASRFSGNEQFF.

The chain recombines TRBV2 with TRBJ2-3; 8 positions agree with TRBD1. V lost 9 bases to trimming and J lost 6 bases; unmatched junction nucleotides: 17. CDR1 is SNHLY, CDR2 FYNNEI, per germline. The CDR3 is 16 residues long. CDR3 in DNA: TGTGCCAGTCTTGAGGCGCAGGGGGCTAAAAGGGATACGCAGTATTTT. Translation gives CASLEAQGAKRDTQYF.

This chain uses TRBV28 with TRBJ2-3, with a weak D call TRBD1 (6 bases). The CDR3 is 17 residues long. V lost 6 bases to trimming and J lost 4 bases, with 23 bases between them. Germline V gene lookup returns CDR1 MDHEN and CDR2 SYDVKM. The chain's CDR3 is CASRRFIQGNGADTQYF. DNA for the CDR3: TGTGCCAGCAGACGTTTCATACAGGGTAACGGAGCAGATACGCAGTATTTT.

The chain joins TRBV19 to TRBJ2-7; 10 nucleotides line up with TRBD1. Trimming cost V 4 bases and J 3 bases; bases outside gene matches: 6. The CDR3 is 15 amino acids. CDR1 and CDR2 from the germline V gene are LNHDA and SQIVND (reference sequence). The CDR3 loop is CASSRDRGKGYEQYF. CDR3 coding DNA: TGTGCCAGTAGTAGGGACAGGGGCAAAGGCTACGAGCAGTACTTC.

The V and J genes are TRBV7-3 and TRBJ2-1, with D maybe TRBD2 (5 bases). Looked up from germline, CDR1 is SGHTA and CDR2 is FQGTGA. This CDR3 contains 11 residues. Trimming shortened V by 5 bases and J by 8 bases, and 7 bases separated the two germline ends. In DNA, the CDR3 is TGTGCCAGCAGCAACGGGGATGAGCAGTTCTTC. Translated, it gives CASSNGDEQFF.

V gene TRBV2 combines with J gene TRBJ2-3; perhaps TRBD2 as D (6 bases). V was shortened by 6 bases and J by 6 bases, with 16 bases between the two germline ends. CDR1 SNHLY and CDR2 FYNNEI come from the germline V gene. The CDR3 loop spans 14 amino acids. CDR3 in amino acids: CASSLGPSGDTQYF. The CDR3 bases are TGTGCCAGCAGCCTAGGACCCAGCGGGGATACGCAGTATTTT. Full variable domain (outside the CDR3, taken from reference TRBV2 and TRBJ2-3): EPEVTQTPSHQVTQMGQEVILRCVPISNHLYFYWYRQILGQKVEFLVSFYNNEISEKSEIFDDQFSVERPDGSNFTLKIRSTKLEDSAMYFCASSLGPSGDTQYFGPGTRLTVL.

This clone was seen only a few times. The chain is built from TRBV6-1 and TRBJ1-1, with 9 nucleotides matching TRBD1. Germline V CDR1 and CDR2: MNHNS, SASEGT. The CDR3 spans 16 residues. J gave up 4 bases and V 4 bases, and 10 bases lay outside the gene matches. The CDR3 sequence is CASSGEQGALVTEAFF. Written as DNA, the CDR3 is TGTGCCAGCAGTGGCGAACAGGGGGCCTTGGTCACTGAAGCTTTCTTT.

The genes are TRBV2 and TRBJ1-1, with 10 bases that match TRBD1. V lost 5 bases to trimming and J lost 1 base; unmatched junction nucleotides: 13. The CDR3 length is 18 residues. Per germline, CDR1 SNHLY and CDR2 FYNNEI. The CDR3 here is CASSTPPGQGRGNTEAFF. Here the CDR3 DNA reads TGTGCCAGCAGTACTCCTCCGGGACAGGGGAGGGGGAACACTGAAGCTTTCTTT.

This clone has a handful of counts. The chain links TRBV7-7 to TRBJ2-6; D is ambiguous. Trimming took off 0 bases at V and 11 bases at J, with 11 bases between the two ends. This CDR3 comprises 14 residues. The germline V gene encodes CDR1 SSHAT and CDR2 FNYEAQ (reference sequence). CDR3 amino acids: CASSLAISPYVLTF. The CDR3 nucleotides read TGTGCCAGCAGCTTAGCGATAAGCCCCTACGTCCTGACTTTC.

This rearrangement joins TRBV6-1 to TRBJ1-1; D is possibly TRBD1 (6 bases). V was trimmed by 4 bases and J by 0 bases, leaving 12 bases between them. The CDR3 is 15 residues long. The germline gives CDR1 MNHNS, CDR2 SASEGT. DNA for the CDR3: TGTGCCAGCAGTGTGGGAGACAGGTTGAACACTGAAGCTTTCTTT. Its protein is CASSVGDRLNTEAFF.

The V call is TRBV29-1, the J call TRBJ2-5; D uncertain. Germline values: CDR1 SQVTM, CDR2 ANQGSEA. V lost 4 bases to trimming and J lost 5 bases, with 14 bases between them. The CDR3 is 13 amino acids. The CDR3 reads CSVGSPPKETQYF. CDR3 bases: TGCAGCGTTGGGTCCCCCCCTAAGGAGACCCAGTACTTC.

The rearrangement joins TRBV10-2 to TRBJ2-1, with 8 bases fitting TRBD2. Germline values: CDR1 WSHSY, CDR2 SAAADI. The CDR3 length is 22 residues. The junction had 25 bases not matched to a gene; V was cut back by 0 bases and J by 6 bases. The CDR3 is CASSESIGGVISSGGVGNEQFF. The CDR3 nucleotides read TGCGCCAGCAGTGAGTCGATCGGCGGAGTGATTTCCTCGGGGGGGGTTGGCAATGAGCAGTTCTTC.

V and J are TRBV6-5 and TRBJ1-2; D uncertain. The CDR3 is made up of 14 amino acids. The V end lost 5 bases, the J end lost 8 bases, and 18 bases lay between the germline ends. Germline V gives CDR1 MNHEY, CDR2 SVGAGI. CDR3 in amino acids: CASSDDGLYGGYTF. DNA of the CDR3: TGTGCCAGCAGTGACGACGGACTCTATGGAGGCTACACCTTC.

The chain joins TRBV2 to TRBJ2-3; tentatively, D is TRBD1 (6 bases). Germline CDR1 reads SNHLY; CDR2 reads FYNNEI. The CDR3 has 14 residues. V was pared by 5 bases and J by 4 bases, with 13 bases between. CDR3 nucleotides: TGTGCCAGCAGTTTAGGGGGTACGGCAGATACGCAGTATTTT. Translation: CASSLGGTADTQYF.